The 12 T cell receptor beta chains below were found in one sample sequenced in a study of cytomegalovirus exposure and HLA in healthy donors. In the PCR, 60 Vbeta and 13 Jbeta primers were used. TCRdb's copy holds only in-frame clones and misses some; the assay was immunoSEQ multiplex PCR. The sample has some 110,000 clones, around 80% seen once. Sequenced: PBMCs. The source is a young woman in good health and CMV-seropositive.

The J gene is TRBJ1-4, the V gene TRBV4-1, with TRBD1 matching over 7 bases. The germline CDR1 and CDR2 sequences are MGHRA and YSYEKL. There are 17 residues in the CDR3. After removal of 0 bases from V and 7 bases from J, the junction contained 11 bases not matched to a gene. The CDR3 nucleotides are TGCGCCAGCAGCCAAGATAACGGGGCAGGGGGGAGTGAAAAACTGTTTTTT. It codes for CASSQDNGAGGSEKLFF.

V gene TRBV11-2 combines with J gene TRBJ1-5; weak D call: TRBD1 (6 bases). Per germline, CDR1 SGHAT and CDR2 FQNNGV. V was clipped by 2 bases and J by 3 bases, with 11 bases between them. This CDR3 is 15 amino acids long. The CDR3 here is CASSLTGSFNQPQHF. CDR3 DNA: TGTGCCAGCAGCTTAACAGGGAGCTTCAATCAGCCCCAGCATTTT.

This clone showed up just a few times. The CDR3 sequence: CAWSVYRVSISSGNTIYF. CDR3 bases: TGTGCCTGGAGTGTATACAGGGTGTCCATCAGCTCTGGAAACACCATATATTTT. The chain carries TRBV30 and TRBJ1-3, with D perhaps matching TRBD1 (6 bases). With 0 bases removed from V and 0 bases from J, the gap between germline ends came to 18 bases. The CDR3 is 18 amino acids. Germline lookup yields CDR1 GTSNPN and CDR2 SVGIG (reference sequence).

The rearrangement links TRBV2 to TRBJ1-5; unclear D gene. The CDR3 has 14 residues. Per the germline V gene, CDR1 is SNHLY and CDR2 is FYNNEI. V lost 3 bases and J 3 bases, leaving 9 bases between the germline ends. The CDR3 reads CASSEQNINQPQHF. CDR3 nucleotides: TGTGCCAGCAGTGAGCAGAACATCAATCAGCCCCAGCATTTT.

V gene TRBV5-6 combines with J gene TRBJ2-3; tentatively, D is TRBD1 (6 bases). The CDR3 spans 12 residues. V gave up 3 bases and J gave up 5 bases, with 7 bases separating them. Germline V lookup: CDR1 SGHDT, CDR2 YYEEEE. In DNA form, the CDR3 reads TGTGCCAGCAGCTCAGGGGTAGATACGCAGTATTTT. Translating gives CASSSGVDTQYF.

This clone is a singleton in its sample. J is TRBJ2-3 and V is TRBV27; D gene ambiguous. Looked up from germline, CDR1 is MNHEY and CDR2 is SMNVEV (reference sequence). The CDR3 loop spans 13 amino acids. V lost 0 bases and J lost 5, with 6 bases in between. CDR3 DNA: TGTGCCAGCAGTTTATCGTTCAGAGATACGCAGTATTTT. It codes for CASSLSFRDTQYF.

This clone was seen a few times. This rearrangement joins TRBV11-2 to TRBJ1-4; D is possibly TRBD1 (5 bases). Trimming removed 2 bases at V and 0 bases at J, with 7 bases between. The CDR3 runs to 15 residues. Germline CDR1 and CDR2: SGHAT and FQNNGV. The CDR3 loop reads CASSLIGATNEKLFF. The DNA of the CDR3 is TGTGCCAGCAGCTTAATAGGGGCAACTAATGAAAAACTGTTTTTT.

In this sample, this clone turned up once. A junction end diverges from the germline sequence, so it may reflect a read error. V and J are TRBV15 and TRBJ2-7; D not certain. CDR1 is LNHNV, CDR2 YYDKDF, per germline (reference sequence). The CDR3 is made up of 14 amino acids. The DNA for the CDR3 is TGTGCCACCAGCAGAGATCTGGCGGTAGCTGGCCCCCGGTTC. This translates into CATSRDLAVAGPRF.

Turning to this clone: Germline and junction disagree at one end, which may indicate a read error. The sample carries other DNA sequences with the same CDR3. The chain recombines TRBV6-4 with TRBJ2-7; 7 bases line up with TRBD2. The germline V gene encodes CDR1 MRHNA and CDR2 SNTAGT. The CDR3 runs 14 residues. The CDR3 loop is CASSDGRGHYEQYF. CDR3 in DNA: TGTGCCAGCAGTGACGGGAGGGGCCACTACGAACAGTACTTC.

This chain uses TRBV30 with TRBJ1-1, with TRBD1 matching over 11 bases. V lost 1 base, J lost 2 bases, and 6 bases stayed unmatched. Germline V gene sequence: CDR1 GTSNPN, CDR2 SVGIG (reference sequence). The CDR3 has 16 amino acids. The CDR3 bases are TGTGCCTGGAGTGCCGGGACAGGGGGTATCAACACTGAAGCTTTCTTT. It translates to CAWSAGTGGINTEAFF.

This chain joins TRBV9 and TRBJ1-4, with a possible D match to TRBD1 (6 bases). CDR1 is SGDLS and CDR2 is YYNGEE in the germline V gene. With 0 bases removed from V and 5 bases from J, the gap between germline ends came to 14 bases. The CDR3 totals 16 residues. The CDR3 region has the DNA TGTGCCAGCAGCGTAGAGGGGCTCGGACAGAATGAAAAACTGTTTTTT. Protein product: CASSVEGLGQNEKLFF. Drawing the rest from reference TRBV9 and TRBJ1-4, the complete variable domain is DSGVTQTPKHLITATGQRVTLRCSPRSGDLSVYWYQQSLDQGLQFLIQYYNGEERAKGNILERFSAQQFPDLHSELNLSSLELGDSALYFCASSVEGLGQNEKLFFGSGTQLSVL.

This chain joins TRBV6-1 and TRBJ1-1, with D tentatively TRBD1 (5 bases). Germline V CDR1 and CDR2: MNHNS, SASEGT. Trimming shortened V by 4 bases and J by 4 bases, and 13 bases separated the two germline ends. The CDR3 is 14 amino acids. DNA for the CDR3: TGTGCCAGCAGTGTCACTGGAGGGGCCACTGAAGCTTTCTTT. Residues: CASSVTGGATEAFF.